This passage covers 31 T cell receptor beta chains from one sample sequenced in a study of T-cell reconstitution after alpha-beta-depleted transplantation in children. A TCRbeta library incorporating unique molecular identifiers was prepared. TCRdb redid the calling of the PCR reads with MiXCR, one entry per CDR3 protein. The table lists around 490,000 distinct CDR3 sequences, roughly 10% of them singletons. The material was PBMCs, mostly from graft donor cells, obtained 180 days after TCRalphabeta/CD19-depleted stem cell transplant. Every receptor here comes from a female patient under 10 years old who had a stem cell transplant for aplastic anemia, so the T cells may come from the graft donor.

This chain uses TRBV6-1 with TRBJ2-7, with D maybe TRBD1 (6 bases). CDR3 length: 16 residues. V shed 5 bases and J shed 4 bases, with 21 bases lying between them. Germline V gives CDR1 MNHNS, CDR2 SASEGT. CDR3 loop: CASSPLEAVQGYEQYF. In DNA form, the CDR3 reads TGTGCCAGCAGTCCCCTTGAGGCCGTCCAGGGGTACGAGCAGTACTTC.

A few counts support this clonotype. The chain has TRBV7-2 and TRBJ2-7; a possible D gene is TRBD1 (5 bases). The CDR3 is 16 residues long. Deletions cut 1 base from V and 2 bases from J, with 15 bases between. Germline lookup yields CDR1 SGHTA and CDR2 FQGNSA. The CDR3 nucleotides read TGTGCCAGCAGCTTAGTCTCTGGGGCCGCAACCTACGAGCAGTACTTC. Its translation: CASSLVSGAATYEQYF.

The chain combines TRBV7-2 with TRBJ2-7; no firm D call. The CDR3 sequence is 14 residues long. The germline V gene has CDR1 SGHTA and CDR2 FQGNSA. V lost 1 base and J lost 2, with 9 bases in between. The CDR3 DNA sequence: TGTGCCAGCAGCTTAGAAGGGTCGGCCTACGAGCAGTACGTC. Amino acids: CASSLEGSAYEQYV.

The DNA of the CDR3 is TGTGCCAGCAGCTTAGCGCGGACTAGCGGCGGTGAGCAGTTCTTC. Translation gives CASSLARTSGGEQFF. This chain connects TRBV7-6 to TRBJ2-1, with TRBD2 matching over 10 bases. V lost 0 bases, J lost 9 bases, and 5 bases stayed unmatched. Germline lookup yields CDR1 SGHVS and CDR2 FNYEAQ. The CDR3 runs 15 residues.

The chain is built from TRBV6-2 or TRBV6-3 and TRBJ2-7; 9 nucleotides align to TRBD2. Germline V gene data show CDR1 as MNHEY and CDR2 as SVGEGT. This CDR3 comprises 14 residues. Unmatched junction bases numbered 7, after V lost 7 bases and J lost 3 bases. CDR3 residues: CASTKKAGGYEQYV. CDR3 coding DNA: TGTGCCAGCACCAAGAAAGCGGGGGGCTACGAGCAGTACGTC.

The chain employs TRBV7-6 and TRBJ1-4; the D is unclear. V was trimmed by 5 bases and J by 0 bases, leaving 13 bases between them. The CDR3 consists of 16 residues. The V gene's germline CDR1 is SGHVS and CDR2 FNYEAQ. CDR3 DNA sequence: TGTGCCAGCAGCCCCCGTGGGATTGCAACTAATGAAAAACTGTTTTTT. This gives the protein CASSPRGIATNEKLFF.

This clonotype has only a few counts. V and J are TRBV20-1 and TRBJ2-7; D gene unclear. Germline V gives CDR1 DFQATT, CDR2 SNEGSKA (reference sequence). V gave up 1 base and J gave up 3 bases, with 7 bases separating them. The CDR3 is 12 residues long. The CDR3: CSARVAGYEQYF. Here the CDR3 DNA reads TGCAGTGCTAGAGTGGCAGGCTACGAGCAGTACTTC.

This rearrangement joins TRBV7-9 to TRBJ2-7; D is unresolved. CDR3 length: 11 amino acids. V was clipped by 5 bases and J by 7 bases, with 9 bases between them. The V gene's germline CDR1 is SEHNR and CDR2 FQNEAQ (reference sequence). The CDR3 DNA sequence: TGTGCCAGCAGCCCACAGTGGGAGCAGTACTTC. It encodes CASSPQWEQYF.

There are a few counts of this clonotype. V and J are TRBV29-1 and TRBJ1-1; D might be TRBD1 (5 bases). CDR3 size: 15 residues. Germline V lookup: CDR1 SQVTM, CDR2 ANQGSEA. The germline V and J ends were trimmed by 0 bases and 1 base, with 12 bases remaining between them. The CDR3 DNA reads TGCAGCGTTGAAGATCAGGGCCTAAGGAACACTGAAGCTTTCTTT. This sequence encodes CSVEDQGLRNTEAFF.

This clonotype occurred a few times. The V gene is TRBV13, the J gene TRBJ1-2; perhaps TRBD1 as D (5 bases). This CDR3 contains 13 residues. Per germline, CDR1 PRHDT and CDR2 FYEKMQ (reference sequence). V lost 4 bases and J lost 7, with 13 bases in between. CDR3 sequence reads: CASSYAGYGGYTF. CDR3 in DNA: TGTGCCAGCAGCTATGCAGGGTATGGTGGCTACACCTTC.

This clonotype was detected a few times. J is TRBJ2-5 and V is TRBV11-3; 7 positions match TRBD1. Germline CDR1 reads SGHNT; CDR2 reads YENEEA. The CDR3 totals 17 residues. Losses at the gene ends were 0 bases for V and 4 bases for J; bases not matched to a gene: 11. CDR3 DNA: TGTGCCAGCAGCTTAGATACCACAGGGGTAGGAATAGAGACCCAGTACTTC. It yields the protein CASSLDTTGVGIETQYF. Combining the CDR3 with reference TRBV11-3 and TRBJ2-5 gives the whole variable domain EAGVVQSPRYKIIEKKQPVAFWCNPISGHNTLYWYLQNLGQGPELLIRYENEEAVDDSQLPKDRFSAERLKGVDSTLKIQPAELGDSAVYLCASSLDTTGVGIETQYFGPGTRLLVL.

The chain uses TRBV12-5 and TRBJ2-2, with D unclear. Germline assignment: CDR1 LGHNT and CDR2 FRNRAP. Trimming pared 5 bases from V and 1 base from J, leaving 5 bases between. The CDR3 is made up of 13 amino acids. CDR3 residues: CASGPGNTGELFF. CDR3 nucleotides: TGTGCTAGTGGTCCCGGGAACACCGGGGAGCTGTTTTTT.

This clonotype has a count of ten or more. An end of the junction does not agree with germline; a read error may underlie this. The DNA of the CDR3 is TGCAGCGCCCGAAGCACTGATACGCAGTATTTT. Protein product: CSARSTDTQYF. The V call is TRBV29-1, the J call TRBJ2-3, with D hard to call. This CDR3 is built from 11 residues. Per the germline V gene, CDR1 is SQVTM and CDR2 is ANQGSEA.

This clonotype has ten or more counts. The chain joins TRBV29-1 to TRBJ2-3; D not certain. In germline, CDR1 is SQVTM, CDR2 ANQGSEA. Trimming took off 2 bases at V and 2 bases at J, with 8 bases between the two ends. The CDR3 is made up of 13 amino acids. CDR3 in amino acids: CSVEWGFTDTQYF. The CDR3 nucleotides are TGCAGCGTTGAATGGGGATTCACAGATACGCAGTATTTT.

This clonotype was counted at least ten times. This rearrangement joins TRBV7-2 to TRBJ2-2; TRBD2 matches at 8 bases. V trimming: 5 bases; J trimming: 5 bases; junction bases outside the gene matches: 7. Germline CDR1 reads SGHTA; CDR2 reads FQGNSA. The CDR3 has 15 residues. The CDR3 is CASSPGQRETGELFF. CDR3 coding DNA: TGTGCCAGCAGCCCGGGGCAGCGGGAGACCGGGGAGCTGTTTTTT.

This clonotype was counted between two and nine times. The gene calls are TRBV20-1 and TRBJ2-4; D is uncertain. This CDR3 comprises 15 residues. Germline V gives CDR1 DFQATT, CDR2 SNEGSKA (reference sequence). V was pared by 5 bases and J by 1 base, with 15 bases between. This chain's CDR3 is CSAFAGGSAKNIQYF. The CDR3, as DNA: TGCAGTGCTTTTGCAGGCGGATCGGCCAAAAACATTCAGTACTTC.

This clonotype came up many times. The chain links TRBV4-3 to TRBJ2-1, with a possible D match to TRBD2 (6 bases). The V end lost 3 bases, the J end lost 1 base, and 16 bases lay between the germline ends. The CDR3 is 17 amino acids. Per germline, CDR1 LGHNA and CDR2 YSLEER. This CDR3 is CASSHELWAGSYNEQFF. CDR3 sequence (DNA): TGCGCCAGCAGCCACGAACTTTGGGCGGGATCCTACAATGAGCAGTTCTTC.

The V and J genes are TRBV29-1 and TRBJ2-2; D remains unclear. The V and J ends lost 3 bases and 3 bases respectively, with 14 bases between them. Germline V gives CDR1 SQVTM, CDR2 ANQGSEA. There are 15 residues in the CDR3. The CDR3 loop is CSVDTDQFDTGELFF. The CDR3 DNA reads TGCAGCGTTGATACGGATCAGTTTGACACCGGGGAGCTGTTTTTT.

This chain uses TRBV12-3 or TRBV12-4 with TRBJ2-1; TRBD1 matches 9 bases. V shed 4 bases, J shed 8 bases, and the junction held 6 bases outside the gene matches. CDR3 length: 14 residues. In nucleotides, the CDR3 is TGTGCCAGCAGTTCGGGGACAGGGACGGATGAGCAGTTCTTC. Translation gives CASSSGTGTDEQFF.

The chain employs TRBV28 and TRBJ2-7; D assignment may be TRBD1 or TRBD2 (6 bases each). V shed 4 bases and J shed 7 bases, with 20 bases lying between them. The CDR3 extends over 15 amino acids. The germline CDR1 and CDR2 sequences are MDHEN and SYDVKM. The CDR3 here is CASSWDGGTGAEQYF. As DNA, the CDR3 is TGTGCCAGCAGTTGGGACGGGGGCACTGGGGCGGAGCAGTACTTC.

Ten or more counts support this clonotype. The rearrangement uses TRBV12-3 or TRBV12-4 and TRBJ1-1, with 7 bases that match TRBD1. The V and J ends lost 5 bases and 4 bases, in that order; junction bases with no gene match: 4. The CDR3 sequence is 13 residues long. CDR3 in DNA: TGTGCCAGCAGTCGGGCAGGGGGCACTGAAGCTTTCTTT. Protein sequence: CASSRAGGTEAFF.

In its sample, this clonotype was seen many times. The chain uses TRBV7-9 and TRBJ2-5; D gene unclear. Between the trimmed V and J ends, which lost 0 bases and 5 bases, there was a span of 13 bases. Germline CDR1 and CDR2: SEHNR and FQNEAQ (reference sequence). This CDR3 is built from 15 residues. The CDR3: CASSLALADTETQYF. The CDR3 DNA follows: TGTGCCAGCAGCTTAGCGTTGGCAGATACGGAGACCCAGTACTTC.

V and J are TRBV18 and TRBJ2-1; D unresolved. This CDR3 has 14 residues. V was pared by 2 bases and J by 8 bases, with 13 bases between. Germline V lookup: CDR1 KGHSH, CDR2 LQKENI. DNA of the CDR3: TGTGCCAGCTCACCAGGCAGGCGATGGGATGAGCAGTTCTTC. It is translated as CASSPGRRWDEQFF.

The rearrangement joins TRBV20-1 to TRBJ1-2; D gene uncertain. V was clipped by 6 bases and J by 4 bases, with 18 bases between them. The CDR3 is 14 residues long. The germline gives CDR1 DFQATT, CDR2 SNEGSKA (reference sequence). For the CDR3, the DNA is TGCAGTGCGAGAATTGAGGTCGCGGCCTATGGCTACACCTTC. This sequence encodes CSARIEVAAYGYTF.

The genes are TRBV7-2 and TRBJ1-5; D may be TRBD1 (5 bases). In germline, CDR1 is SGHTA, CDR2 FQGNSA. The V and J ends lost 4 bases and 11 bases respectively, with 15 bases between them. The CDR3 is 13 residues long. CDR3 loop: CASSSGRIGAQHF. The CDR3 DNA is TGTGCCAGCAGCTCGGGACGCATAGGGGCCCAGCATTTT.

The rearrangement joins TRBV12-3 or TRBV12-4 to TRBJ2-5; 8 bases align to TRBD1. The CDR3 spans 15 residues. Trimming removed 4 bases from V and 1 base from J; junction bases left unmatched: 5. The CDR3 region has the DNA TGTGCCAGCAGTTCGGGACAGGCCCGCCAAGAGACCCAGTACTTC. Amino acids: CASSSGQARQETQYF.

The CDR3 nucleotides are TGTGCCAGCAGCCCCGACGGCAGGGGGCTTGGTGGCTACACCTTC. Amino acids: CASSPDGRGLGGYTF. The chain carries TRBV7-2 and TRBJ1-2; TRBD1 matches at 8 bases. The V segment lost 5 bases and the J segment 7 bases; nucleotides outside the gene matches: 12. The CDR3 runs to 15 residues. Germline V gene data show CDR1 as SGHTA and CDR2 as FQGNSA.

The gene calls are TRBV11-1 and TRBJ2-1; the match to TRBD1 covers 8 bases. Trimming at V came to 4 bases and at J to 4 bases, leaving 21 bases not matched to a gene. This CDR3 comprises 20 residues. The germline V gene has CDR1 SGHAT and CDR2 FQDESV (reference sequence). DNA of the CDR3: TGTGCCAGCAGCTCCAGGGGTTTTCAGGGGGCGGACCGCATGTACAATGAGCAGTTCTTC. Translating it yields CASSSRGFQGADRMYNEQFF.

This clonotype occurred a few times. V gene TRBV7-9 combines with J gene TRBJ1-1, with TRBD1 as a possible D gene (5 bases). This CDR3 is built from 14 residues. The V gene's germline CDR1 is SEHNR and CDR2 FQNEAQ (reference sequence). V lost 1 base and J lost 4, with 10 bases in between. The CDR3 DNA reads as TGTGCCAGCAGCTTAGGATACGGGGGCACTGAAGCTTTCTTT. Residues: CASSLGYGGTEAFF.

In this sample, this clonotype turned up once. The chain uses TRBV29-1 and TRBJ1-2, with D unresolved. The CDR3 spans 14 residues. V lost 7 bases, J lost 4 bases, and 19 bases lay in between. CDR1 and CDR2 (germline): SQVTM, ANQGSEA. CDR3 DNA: TGCAGCGCCAGAGCCGCGACGATCGCCTATGGCTACACCTTC. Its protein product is CSARAATIAYGYTF. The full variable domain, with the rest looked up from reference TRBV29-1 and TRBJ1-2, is SAVISQKPSRDICQRGTSLTIQCQVDSQVTMMFWYRQQPGQSLTLIATANQGSEATYESGFVIDKFPISRPNLTFSTLTVSNMSPEDSSIYLCSARAATIAYGYTFGSGTRLTVV.

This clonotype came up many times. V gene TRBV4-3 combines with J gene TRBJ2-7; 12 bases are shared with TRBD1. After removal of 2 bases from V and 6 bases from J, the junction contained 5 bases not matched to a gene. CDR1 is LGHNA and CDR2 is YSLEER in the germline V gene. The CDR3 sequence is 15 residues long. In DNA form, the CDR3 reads TGCGCCAGCAGCCAATACGGGACAGGGGGCTTCGAGCAGTACTTC. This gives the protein CASSQYGTGGFEQYF.